The 25 T cell receptor beta chains presented below share a single source sample, sequenced in a study of metastatic and nonmetastatic thyroid tumors. TCRdb re-analyzed the PCR reads using MiXCR. The data contain tens of thousands of clones, 15% to 20% of them singletons. None of the patients had undergone any treatment ahead of thyroid surgery. Source material: blood. The source of these receptors is a female donor with papillary thyroid cancer or a benign thyroid nodule (not recorded which). Some clones in this sample may be carry-over from other donors' samples.

There are many counts of this clone. The genes are TRBV24-1 and TRBJ2-1, with D uncertain. Germline CDR1 KGHDR, CDR2 SFDVKD. The CDR3 runs to 11 residues. V was cut by 9 bases and J by 7 bases, with 9 bases left in between. The chain's CDR3 is CATRVNNEQFF. The CDR3 DNA reads TGTGCCACCCGTGTAAATAATGAGCAGTTCTTC.

V gene TRBV7-9 combines with J gene TRBJ2-2, with D possibly matching TRBD1 (6 bases). Germline V gene data show CDR1 as SEHNR and CDR2 as FQNEAQ (reference sequence). The V end lost 5 bases, the J end lost 5 bases, and 12 bases lay between the germline ends. The CDR3 length is 14 residues. As DNA, the CDR3 is TGTGCCAGCAGCACCCGGGACACAACCGGGGAGCTGTTTTTT. Translated, it gives CASSTRDTTGELFF.

This clone has at least ten counts. A much more abundant neighbour one base away suggests this may be a read error. This CDR3 is also generated by other DNA sequences in the sample. CDR3 sequence reads: CASSLLGGNTEAFF. In DNA, the CDR3 is TGTGCCAGCAGCTTACTCGGGGGTAACACTGAGGCTTTCTTT. This chain connects TRBV7-9 to TRBJ1-1; a possible D gene is TRBD1 (5 bases). Germline assignment: CDR1 SEHNR and CDR2 FQNEAQ (reference sequence). This CDR3 spans 14 amino acids.

This clone was detected ten times or more. The chain links TRBV24-1 to TRBJ2-3; D may be TRBD1 (7 bases). The ends were cut back, 0 bases at V and 7 bases at J, with 16 bases in the middle. CDR1 is KGHDR and CDR2 is SFDVKD in the germline V gene. The CDR3 spans 16 residues. CDR3: CATSDLKAGGGNTQYF. The CDR3 DNA reads TGTGCCACCAGTGATTTGAAAGCAGGGGGAGGCAATACGCAGTATTTT.

This clone occurred many times. The chain links TRBV7-3 to TRBJ2-2, with TRBD1 as a possible D gene (6 bases). This CDR3 has 16 residues. CDR1 and CDR2 from the germline V gene are SGHTA and FQGTGA. Between the trimmed V and J ends, which lost 1 base and 6 bases, there was a span of 15 bases. The CDR3 sequence is CASSLRTAESSGELFF. The CDR3 DNA sequence: TGTGCCAGCAGCTTAAGGACAGCCGAATCTTCCGGGGAGCTGTTTTTT. The whole variable domain, filled in from reference TRBV7-3 and TRBJ2-2, reads GAGVSQTPSNKVTEKGKYVELRCDPISGHTALYWYRQSLGQGPEFLIYFQGTGAADDSGLPNDRFFAVRPEGSVSTLKIQRTERGDSAVYLCASSLRTAESSGELFFGEGSRLTVL.

This clone came up many times. CDR3 sequence reads: CATRTRDNEQYF. The CDR3 DNA reads TGTGCCACCAGGACGCGGGACAACGAGCAGTACTTC. The chain recombines TRBV15 with TRBJ2-7; D may match TRBD1 or TRBD2 (6 bases each). V was trimmed by 6 bases and J by 5 bases, leaving 11 bases between them. This CDR3 has 12 amino acids. Germline V CDR1 and CDR2: LNHNV, YYDKDF (reference sequence).

This clone was counted many times. The rearrangement joins TRBV11-2 to TRBJ2-1; tentatively, D is TRBD1 or TRBD2 (5 bases each). Trimming removed 5 bases from V and 6 bases from J, with 20 bases in between. CDR1 is SGHAT, CDR2 FQNNGV, per germline. The CDR3 covers 16 residues. The CDR3 DNA follows: TGTGCCAGCAGCACGGGACCAGCGGAAACAATCAATGAGCAGTTCTTC. Translation: CASSTGPAETINEQFF.

This clone occurred a few times. This rearrangement joins TRBV28 to TRBJ1-5; D is unclear. The germline V gene has CDR1 MDHEN and CDR2 SYDVKM. V lost 5 bases and J 11 bases, leaving 16 bases between the germline ends. There are 13 residues in the CDR3. The CDR3 DNA reads TGTGCCAGCAGTAAAATTACGGGGAAAGCCCAGCATTTT. It codes for CASSKITGKAQHF.

This clone was recorded many times. This chain joins TRBV10-3 and TRBJ1-5, with D tentatively TRBD1 (5 bases). The CDR3 covers 14 residues. Trimming removed 6 bases at V and 6 bases at J, with 15 bases between. Germline loops: CDR1 ENHRY, CDR2 SYGVKD. The CDR3 reads CAIRDDSSSQPQHF. CDR3 nucleotide sequence: TGTGCCATCAGAGACGACAGTTCCAGTCAGCCCCAGCATTTT.

Remarks on this clone: Given a much more abundant clone one base away, this may be a read error. It is likely a read error, because the conserved phenylalanine at the end of the CDR3 is missing. V gene TRBV7-9 combines with J gene TRBJ1-1; no clear D gene. In germline, CDR1 is SEHNR, CDR2 FQNEAQ (reference sequence). Trimming removed 5 bases at V and 5 bases at J, with 9 bases between. The CDR3 is 12 residues long. CDR3 sequence reads: CASSLRPTEAFL. The CDR3 bases are TGTGCCAGCAGCCTACGACCTACTGAAGCTTTCCTT.

This clone is medium-sized in the sample. V usage is TRBV12-3 or TRBV12-4 and J usage is TRBJ2-5, with D possibly TRBD2 on 5 matching bases. The V and J ends lost 0 bases and 2 bases respectively, with 10 bases between them. The CDR3 length is 15 residues. DNA of the CDR3: TGTGCCAGCAGTTTAGCGACTACAATTCAAGAGACCCAGTACTTC. This translates into CASSLATTIQETQYF.

The genes are TRBV6-1 and TRBJ1-2; the D is unclear. Between the trimmed V and J ends, which lost 1 base and 2 bases, there was a span of 5 bases. From germline, CDR1 is MNHNS and CDR2 SASEGT. The CDR3 sequence is 13 residues long. Here the CDR3 reads CASSEGKNYGYTF. CDR3 bases: TGTGCCAGCAGTGAAGGGAAGAACTATGGCTACACCTTC.

The chain has TRBV28 and TRBJ2-2, with D possibly called TRBD1 or TRBD2 (6 bases each). Looked up from germline, CDR1 is MDHEN and CDR2 is SYDVKM. Trimming shortened V by 4 bases and J by 4 bases, and 16 bases separated the two germline ends. This CDR3 comprises 16 residues. CDR3: CASSYSEGGGTGELFF. The CDR3 DNA reads TGTGCCAGCAGTTACTCGGAAGGGGGAGGCACCGGGGAGCTGTTTTTT.

The table lists this clone with many counts. V gene TRBV11-2 combines with J gene TRBJ2-5; D is ambiguous. CDR1 is SGHAT, CDR2 FQNNGV, per germline. The length of the CDR3 is 15 residues. Trimming took 3 bases from V and 4 from J, leaving 15 bases between them. In DNA, the CDR3 is TGTGCCAGCAGCTTGGCATCTTACCTGGGAGAGACCCAGTACTTC. This sequence encodes CASSLASYLGETQYF.

About this clone itself: The conserved phenylalanine or tryptophan is not found at the CDR3 terminus, so this likely reflects a read error. This chain connects TRBV19 to TRBJ1-1, with D maybe TRBD1 (6 bases). Germline CDR1 reads LNHDA; CDR2 reads SQIVND (reference sequence). V lost 5 bases to trimming and J lost 6 bases, with 13 bases between them. This CDR3 has 13 residues. The CDR3: CASSVEQGSEAFL. The CDR3 bases are TGTGCCAGTAGTGTCGAACAGGGATCTGAAGCTTTCCTT.

This clone appeared a few times. The rearrangement links TRBV27 to TRBJ1-6, with 7 positions matching TRBD1. J gave up 7 bases and V 7 bases, and 7 bases lay outside the gene matches. Germline CDR1 MNHEY, CDR2 SMNVEV (reference sequence). This CDR3 region has 14 residues. The CDR3 sequence: CASNLQGTNSPLHF. The CDR3, as DNA: TGTGCCAGCAACCTACAGGGGACGAATTCACCCCTCCACTTT.

This clone was recorded many times. V is TRBV11-2 and J is TRBJ2-3; TRBD2 matches at 12 bases. The CDR3 extends over 16 amino acids. V was pared by 4 bases and J by 2 bases, with 4 bases of the junction left unmatched. Germline-derived CDR1 and CDR2 are SGHAT and FQNNGV. The CDR3 region is CASSSGLAGPTDTQYF. CDR3 in DNA: TGTGCCAGCAGCTCGGGACTAGCGGGCCCCACAGATACGCAGTATTTT.

The chain joins TRBV7-9 to TRBJ1-2; 8 nucleotides match TRBD1. J lost 5 bases, V lost 5 bases, and 7 bases had no gene match. This CDR3 is built from 14 residues. Germline CDR1 reads SEHNR; CDR2 reads FQNEAQ (reference sequence). For the CDR3, the DNA is TGTGCCAGCAGCGAGGACAGGGCGCCTTATGGCTACACCTTC. It codes for CASSEDRAPYGYTF.

Ten or more counts support this clone. One junction end does not reproduce the germline sequence, and a read error may be involved. The DNA of the CDR3 is TGTGCCAGCAGCTTAGGTGGGACTAGCGGGAGGACGAACTTC. It codes for CASSLGGTSGRTNF. The chain joins TRBV11-2 to TRBJ2-7, with 15 nucleotides matching TRBD2. The V gene's germline CDR1 is SGHAT and CDR2 FQNNGV. The CDR3 contains 14 residues.

Ten or more counts support this clone. This chain connects TRBV5-5 to TRBJ2-7; perhaps TRBD2 as D (5 bases). V gave up 2 bases and J gave up 4 bases, with 19 bases separating them. This CDR3 comprises 16 residues. Germline V gene sequence: CDR1 SGHKS, CDR2 YYEKEE (reference sequence). CDR3 residues: CASSLLRGQLFYEQYF. The CDR3 DNA reads TGTGCCAGCAGCTTATTACGGGGTCAGTTATTTTACGAGCAGTACTTC.

This clone has at least ten counts. This chain's CDR3 is CASSILQANTGELFF. CDR3 sequence (DNA): TGTGCCAGTAGTATACTCCAAGCGAACACCGGGGAGCTGTTTTTT. The V and J genes are TRBV19 and TRBJ2-2, with D unclear. The CDR3 spans 15 residues. Germline assignment: CDR1 LNHDA and CDR2 SQIVND (reference sequence). Trimming cost V 2 bases and J 0 bases, with 7 bases left between them.

This chain uses TRBV24-1 with TRBJ2-3; 7 bases match TRBD1. There are 16 residues in the CDR3. Germline-derived CDR1 and CDR2 are KGHDR and SFDVKD. The J segment lost 0 bases and the V segment lost 4 bases, leaving 6 bases of the junction unmatched. CDR3 sequence (DNA): TGTGCCACCAGTGACCCGGGACAGAGGAGCACAGATACGCAGTATTTT. It encodes CATSDPGQRSTDTQYF.

This clone showed up many times. The V call is TRBV19, the J call TRBJ2-3, with 8 bases that match TRBD1. With 9 bases clipped from V and 3 bases from J, the junction kept 8 bases outside the gene matches. This CDR3 spans 14 amino acids. Germline CDR1 reads LNHDA; CDR2 reads SQIVND (reference sequence). The CDR3 DNA sequence: TGTGCCAGCCGGGAACAGGGGGTTACAGATACGCAGTATTTT. The encoded protein is CASREQGVTDTQYF. The whole variable domain, remainder taken from reference TRBV19 and TRBJ2-3, is DGGITQSPKYLFRKEGQNVTLSCEQNLNHDAMYWYRQDPGQGLRLIYYSQIVNDFQKGDIAEGYSVSREKKESFPLTVTSAQKNPTAFYLCASREQGVTDTQYFGPGTRLTVL.

V usage is TRBV10-1 and J usage is TRBJ1-6; TRBD1 is a possible D gene (6 bases). Trimming cost V 6 bases and J 10 bases, with 10 bases left between them. Germline CDR1 is WNHNN and CDR2 is SYGVQD (reference sequence). There are 12 residues in the CDR3. The DNA of the CDR3 is TGCGCCAGCAGCGAGGACAGATCACCCCTCCACTTT. Its translation: CASSEDRSPLHF.

A word on this clone: This may arise from a read error, as a much more abundant clone is one base away. The chain uses TRBV20-1 and TRBJ2-7; maybe TRBD1 (6 bases). This CDR3 is built from 14 residues. Trimming took off 5 bases at V and 4 bases at J, with 18 bases between the two ends. Germline lookup yields CDR1 DFQATT and CDR2 SNEGSKA (reference sequence). Written as DNA, the CDR3 is TGCAGTGCTGAGGTCCCAACGAGGGGGTACGAGCAGTACTTC. It codes for CSAEVPTRGYEQYF.